These T cell receptor beta chains were read from a single sample in a study of vaccination effects on CD4 cells after COVID-19. Data came from immunoSEQ multiplex PCR; TCRdb stores just in-frame clones and leaves some out. Counted here are around 69,000 clones, 74% occurring once; the ten biggest clones make up less than 2%. Which antigens these TCRs recognize remains unknown. Specimen: CD4+ T cells from PBMCs cultured with HCoV-229E spike peptides, collected after COVID-19 vaccination. These receptors were taken from a human donor who received a COVID-19 vaccine. Both conserved end residues are part of each CDR3. Each record gives: clone size, J gene, D gene, V gene, CDR3 protein, CDR3 DNA. The D gene is left open where the match is weak. Where a row states a size, it is once, few, many or the class of an expanded clone; other rows omit it.

>-|TRBJ2-1|TRBD1|TRBV7-9
CASSHWTGRFGNEQFF
TGTGCCAGCAGCCATTGGACAGGGCGGTTCGGCAATGAGCAGTTCTTC
>-|TRBJ1-2|-|TRBV5-1
CASSSAGPGVGYTF
TGCGCCAGCAGCTCGGCGGGGCCGGGGGTTGGCTACACCTTC
>few|TRBJ1-2|TRBD1|TRBV3-1/TRBV3-2
CASSRRQGAGYTF
TGTGCCAGCAGCCGAAGACAGGGGGCTGGCTACACCTTC
>-|TRBJ2-1|-|TRBV7-8
CASSSHNEQFF
TGTGCCAGCAGCTCACACAATGAGCAGTTCTTC
>-|TRBJ2-2|-|TRBV18
CASSHIASMRLGTGELFF
TGTGCCAGCTCACACATCGCCTCTATGAGATTGGGGACCGGGGAGCTGTTTTTT
>-|TRBJ2-1|-|TRBV7-8
CASSLGTREANYNEQFF
TGTGCCAGCAGCTTGGGGACGAGAGAGGCAAACTACAATGAGCAGTTCTTC
>-|TRBJ1-1|-|TRBV6-1
CASSDRLGNTEAFF
TGTGCCAGCAGTGACCGATTGGGGAACACTGAAGCTTTCTTT
>few|TRBJ2-1|TRBD1|TRBV19
CATQQGIDEQFF
TGTGCCACCCAACAGGGGATCGATGAGCAGTTCTTC
>-|TRBJ1-6|-|TRBV18
CASSPGNSPLHF
TGTGCCAGCTCACCGGGTAATTCACCCCTCCACTTT
>-|TRBJ1-1|-|TRBV2
CASTSRGLQNTEAFF
TGTGCCAGCACCTCAAGGGGACTCCAGAACACTGAAGCTTTCTTT
>once|TRBJ2-1|-|TRBV5-1
CASSLAGSSYNEQFF
TGCGCCAGCAGCTTGGCCGGGAGCTCCTACAATGAGCAGTTCTTC
>-|TRBJ1-4|-|TRBV19
CASSIWGAREKLFF
TGTGCCAGTAGTATTTGGGGGGCGAGAGAAAAACTGTTTTTT
>-|TRBJ1-1|-|TRBV19
CASAARVNTEAFF
TGTGCCAGTGCCGCCCGGGTGAACACTGAAGCTTTCTTT
>-|TRBJ1-1|-|TRBV7-2
CASREVLLNTEAFF
TGTGCCAGCAGGGAAGTCCTCTTGAACACTGAAGCTTTCTTT
>-|TRBJ2-1|-|TRBV29-1
CSVESGSSYNEQFF
TGCAGCGTTGAAAGCGGCTCATCCTACAATGAGCAGTTCTTC
>few|TRBJ2-5|TRBD1|TRBV3-1/TRBV3-2
CASSQDSSVGTGGYETQYF
TGTGCCAGCAGCCAAGATTCAAGTGTAGGGACAGGGGGCTACGAGACCCAGTACTTC
>-|TRBJ1-1|-|TRBV7-3
CASSLIGGVTEAFF
TGTGCCAGCAGCTTAATCGGGGGGGTCACTGAAGCTTTCTTT
>once|TRBJ1-4|-|TRBV5-1
CASSLRDRIFPEKLFF
TGCGCCAGCAGCTTGCGCGACAGAATTTTCCCCGAAAAACTGTTTTTT
>once|TRBJ2-3|-|TRBV19
CASSRRGLLSTDTQYF
TGTGCCAGTAGTCGGAGGGGGCTATTGAGCACAGATACGCAGTATTTT
>-|TRBJ2-6|TRBD2|TRBV30
CAWSRERGGRGANVLTF
TGTGCCTGGAGTAGGGAGCGGGGGGGCCGCGGGGCCAACGTCCTGACTTTC
>few|TRBJ2-1|-|TRBV3-1/TRBV3-2
CASSQERGFMDEQFF
TGTGCCAGCAGCCAAGAGAGGGGTTTTATGGATGAGCAGTTCTTC
>-|TRBJ2-4|-|TRBV6-5
CASSLSHLAKNIQYF
TGTGCCAGCAGCCTCAGTCACCTAGCCAAAAACATTCAGTACTTC
>-|TRBJ2-2|-|TRBV4-1
CASSQGWGGAGELFF
TGCGCCAGCAGCCAAGGGTGGGGAGGCGCCGGGGAGCTGTTTTTT
>-|TRBJ1-4|TRBD1|TRBV20-1
CSANRGEKLFF
TGCAGTGCCAACAGGGGAGAAAAACTGTTTTTT
>-|TRBJ1-5|-|TRBV27
CASSRDMVEPQHF
TGTGCCAGCAGTCGGGACATGGTGGAGCCCCAGCATTTT
>few|TRBJ1-1|-|TRBV5-1
CASSPFTSGDTEAFF
TGCGCCAGCAGCCCGTTCACATCGGGGGACACTGAAGCTTTCTTT
>-|TRBJ1-1|TRBD1|TRBV19
CASSPGTENTEAFF
TGTGCCAGTAGTCCCGGGACAGAGAACACTGAAGCTTTCTTT
>-|TRBJ2-4|-|TRBV28
CASRPGGKNIQYF
TGTGCCAGCAGGCCTGGAGGCAAAAACATTCAGTACTTC
>once|TRBJ2-3|TRBD2|TRBV7-2
CASSFAAGTQYF
TGTGCCAGCAGCTTTGCAGCGGGGACGCAGTATTTT
>-|TRBJ2-1|-|TRBV10-2
CATTSGARNEQFF
TGCGCCACAACCAGTGGGGCCCGCAATGAGCAGTTCTTC
>-|TRBJ2-2|-|TRBV5-1
CASSLGPAGNTGELFF
TGCGCCAGCAGCTTGGGGCCGGCGGGGAACACCGGGGAGCTGTTTTTT
>-|TRBJ1-2|-|TRBV24-1
CATSGNPGQGLGGYTF
TGTGCCACCAGTGGGAATCCGGGACAAGGCTTGGGGGGCTACACCTTC
>-|TRBJ2-5|-|TRBV6-1
CASSEGASGSETQYF
TGTGCCAGCAGTGAAGGGGCTAGTGGATCAGAGACCCAGTACTTC
>once|TRBJ1-1|-|TRBV6-6
CASSYGGRNTEAFF
TGTGCCAGCAGTTATGGGGGGAGGAACACTGAAGCTTTCTTT
>-|TRBJ1-4|TRBD1|TRBV6-1
CASSEARDRGPTNEKLFF
TGTGCCAGCAGTGAGGCCCGGGACAGGGGGCCAACCAATGAAAAACTGTTTTTT
>-|TRBJ2-3|TRBD2|TRBV7-2
CASSLALAGGPRNTQYF
TGTGCCAGCAGCTTAGCCCTAGCGGGGGGGCCGAGGAATACGCAGTATTTT
>-|TRBJ1-5|TRBD1|TRBV15
CATSRDTGGRQPQHF
TGTGCCACCAGCAGAGATACAGGGGGCCGTCAGCCCCAGCATTTT
>-|TRBJ1-2|TRBD1|TRBV4-1
CASSQTGTGLYGYTF
TGCGCCAGCAGCCAGACCGGGACAGGACTGTATGGCTACACCTTC
>once|TRBJ2-1|TRBD2|TRBV5-1
CASSPDRDRGGSEQFF
TGCGCCAGCAGCCCGGACCGGGACCGCGGCGGGAGTGAGCAGTTCTTC
>-|TRBJ1-4|-|TRBV20-1
CSATVNEKLFF
TGCAGTGCGACAGTAAATGAAAAACTGTTTTTT
>-|TRBJ1-2|-|TRBV5-8
CASSLYDGGYTF
TGTGCCAGCAGCTTGTATGACGGAGGCTACACCTTC
>-|TRBJ1-5|TRBD1|TRBV19
CASMDRGSNQPQHF
TGTGCCAGTATGGACAGGGGGAGCAATCAGCCCCAGCATTTT
>once|TRBJ1-3|-|TRBV5-1
CASSVGSSGNTIYF
TGCGCCAGCAGCGTCGGGAGCTCTGGAAACACCATATATTTT
>-|TRBJ2-1|-|TRBV21-1
CAPCDPSNRWRGRSNNEQFF
TGTGCCCCCTGTGACCCCTCGAACCGGTGGAGGGGGCGTAGCAACAATGAGCAGTTCTTC
>-|TRBJ2-3|-|TRBV18
CASSPSSSVYSTDTQYF
TGTGCCAGCTCACCATCATCCAGCGTTTATAGCACAGATACGCAGTATTTT
>-|TRBJ2-2|TRBD2|TRBV9
CASSVDSSGGARGELFF
TGTGCCAGCAGCGTAGACTCTAGCGGGGGGGCCAGAGGGGAGCTGTTTTTT
>-|TRBJ2-3|TRBD1|TRBV5-8
CASSPGTVKDTQYF
TGTGCCAGCAGCCCAGGGACAGTTAAAGATACGCAGTATTTT
>-|TRBJ1-5|-|TRBV30
CAWSWSSNQPQHF
TGTGCCTGGAGTTGGTCTAGCAATCAGCCCCAGCATTTT
>-|TRBJ2-4|-|TRBV28
CASSPTRGIGSGAKNIQYF
TGTGCCAGCAGCCCCACCCGGGGAATTGGGAGTGGGGCCAAAAACATTCAGTACTTC
>-|TRBJ1-2|-|TRBV5-1
CASSLDTSNYGYTF
TGCGCCAGCAGCTTGGACACCTCTAACTATGGCTACACCTTC